Listed here are 27 T cell receptor beta chains from one sample, sequenced in a study of blood T cell repertoires in COVID-19. Profiled with immunoSEQ multiplex PCR; TCRdb holds only in-frame clones, not every one. The sample shows 150,000 to 200,000 clones, less than 90% of them seen only once. Sequenced sample: peripheral blood. Receptor source: a woman aged 55-69 years with COVID-19, enrolled during active disease.

This clone occurred a few times. The genes are TRBV18 and TRBJ2-4, with D maybe TRBD1 (5 bases). The CDR3 contains 12 residues. Trimming took off 1 base at V and 7 bases at J, with 5 bases between the two ends. CDR1 is KGHSH, CDR2 LQKENI, per germline. CDR3 residues: CASSPQGNIQYF. CDR3 nucleotides: TGTGCCAGCTCACCACAGGGGAACATTCAGTACTTC.

The chain has TRBV28 and TRBJ1-1; D gene unclear. In germline, CDR1 is MDHEN, CDR2 SYDVKM. This CDR3 has 14 amino acids. Between the trimmed V and J ends, which lost 6 bases and 0 bases, there was a span of 11 bases. In DNA, the CDR3 is TGTGCCAGCAGCCTACGCCCCCTGAACACTGAAGCTTTCTTT. It encodes CASSLRPLNTEAFF.

The chain links TRBV28 to TRBJ2-7, with 7 bases identical to TRBD1. The CDR3 has 14 amino acids. The V segment lost 6 bases and the J segment 4 bases; nucleotides outside the gene matches: 9. Germline-derived CDR1 and CDR2 are MDHEN and SYDVKM. CDR3 nucleotide sequence: TGTGCCAGCAGCTCGGACAGGTTGCGATACGAGCAGTACTTC. It yields the protein CASSSDRLRYEQYF. The whole variable domain, filled in from reference TRBV28 and TRBJ2-7, reads DVKVTQSSRYLVKRTGEKVFLECVQDMDHENMFWYRQDPGLGLRLIYFSYDVKMKEKGDIPEGYSVSREKKERFSLILESASTNQTSMYLCASSSDRLRYEQYFGPGTRLTVT.

About this clone itself: An end of the junction differs from the germline gene, which may be a read error. This sequence joins TRBV24-1 and TRBJ2-5, with TRBD1 as a possible D gene (5 bases). This CDR3 has 16 residues. The germline V gene encodes CDR1 KGHDR and CDR2 SFDVKD. The CDR3: CATSGLGRMNQETQYF. As DNA, the CDR3 is TGTGCCACCAGTGGTTTGGGGCGAATGAACCAAGAGACCCAGTACTTC.

This chain uses TRBV19 with TRBJ1-1, with 10 bases matching TRBD1. V lost 7 bases to trimming and J lost 4 bases; unmatched junction nucleotides: 9. CDR1 LNHDA and CDR2 SQIVND come from the germline V gene (reference sequence). This CDR3 is built from 15 residues. CDR3 loop: CASTDPTGGPTEAFF. As DNA, the CDR3 is TGTGCCAGTACCGACCCGACAGGGGGCCCCACTGAAGCTTTCTTT.

The chain combines TRBV7-2 with TRBJ2-7; 12 nucleotides align to TRBD2. The germline V gene has CDR1 SGHTA and CDR2 FQGNSA. CDR3 length: 18 amino acids. The V segment lost 1 base and the J segment 7 bases; nucleotides outside the gene matches: 14. The CDR3 DNA follows: TGTGCCAGCAGCTTAGGTCCGAGGCTAGCGGGAGGGCCGGGAGAGCAGTACTTC. It translates to CASSLGPRLAGGPGEQYF.

The rearrangement uses TRBV19 and TRBJ2-7, with a possible D match to TRBD1 (6 bases). The CDR3 runs 14 residues. V lost 3 bases, J lost 2 bases, and 11 bases lay in between. Germline V CDR1 and CDR2: LNHDA, SQIVND (reference sequence). CDR3 DNA: TGTGCCAGTAGTATGGCGGACAGCGCCTACGAGCAGTACTTC. The encoded protein is CASSMADSAYEQYF.

The chain has TRBV28 and TRBJ2-7; no clear D gene. Germline V lookup: CDR1 MDHEN, CDR2 SYDVKM. Trimming cost V 2 bases and J 0 bases, with 11 bases left between them. The CDR3 length is 15 residues. The CDR3 spells CASSLLRVASYEQYF. CDR3 DNA sequence: TGTGCCAGCAGTTTACTTCGGGTGGCCTCCTACGAGCAGTACTTC.

The chain uses TRBV12-3 or TRBV12-4 and TRBJ2-7; maybe TRBD2 (5 bases). Deletions cut 0 bases from V and 6 bases from J, with 9 bases between. The CDR3 contains 13 residues. CDR3 DNA sequence: TGTGCCAGCAGTTTAGCGCTAGCTCTCGAGCAGTACTTC. It translates to CASSLALALEQYF.

The chain recombines TRBV19 with TRBJ1-2, with D possibly TRBD1 on 6 matching bases. Looked up from germline, CDR1 is LNHDA and CDR2 is SQIVND (reference sequence). The V end was cut by 3 bases, the J end by 8 bases, with 16 bases between. The CDR3 has 14 residues. In nucleotides, the CDR3 is TGTGCCAGTAGTATGAATCGGGGCAGGGGAGGCTACACCTTC. Amino acid sequence: CASSMNRGRGGYTF.

This clone was counted between two and nine times. J is TRBJ1-2 and V is TRBV19, with D possibly being TRBD1 (5 bases). The CDR3 loop spans 14 amino acids. V dropped 5 bases and J dropped 3 bases, with 13 bases sitting between them. Germline-derived CDR1 and CDR2 are LNHDA and SQIVND (reference sequence). The CDR3 DNA follows: TGTGCCAGTAGTCTCGGAGGGGCTGACTATGGCTACACCTTC. Its protein is CASSLGGADYGYTF.

The chain uses TRBV27 and TRBJ1-2; D call uncertain. Germline V gene lookup returns CDR1 MNHEY and CDR2 SMNVEV (reference sequence). V was clipped by 7 bases and J by 4 bases, with 22 bases between them. This CDR3 region has 16 residues. The CDR3 bases are TGTGCCAGCAAATTTGCGGGTCCATCGGAGATCTATGGCTACACCTTC. Translating gives CASKFAGPSEIYGYTF.

V and J are TRBV5-6 and TRBJ2-7, with D uncertain. The germline V and J ends were trimmed by 0 bases and 0 bases, with 13 bases remaining between them. The CDR3 length is 16 residues. Germline CDR1 SGHDT, CDR2 YYEEEE. The CDR3 nucleotides read TGTGCCAGCAGCTTGGACCCTAGGATAAACTCCTACGAGCAGTACTTC. Translation gives CASSLDPRINSYEQYF.

This chain uses TRBV6-5 with TRBJ2-1; maybe TRBD2 (5 bases). CDR1 is MNHEY, CDR2 SVGAGI, per germline. Trimming pared 2 bases from V and 4 bases from J, leaving 12 bases between. CDR3 length equals 15 residues. CDR3 in amino acids: CASSYGLSGYNEQFF. The CDR3 bases are TGTGCCAGCAGTTACGGTCTAAGCGGATACAATGAGCAGTTCTTC.

The chain carries TRBV11-2 and TRBJ1-2, with D unclear. CDR1 is SGHAT, CDR2 FQNNGV, per germline. CDR3 length equals 12 residues. The germline V and J ends were trimmed by 4 bases and 6 bases, with 9 bases remaining between them. The DNA of the CDR3 is TGTGCCAGCAGCTCCCGAACTCATGGCTACACCTTC. Translation gives CASSSRTHGYTF.

The chain couples TRBV5-1 to TRBJ2-2; TRBD2 aligns across 9 bases. Trimming cost V 2 bases and J 6 bases; bases outside gene matches: 8. Germline V lookup: CDR1 SGHRS, CDR2 YFSETQ. There are 16 residues in the CDR3. The CDR3 DNA sequence: TGCGCCAGCAGCTTCTTAGCGGGAGCCAACGCCGGGGAGCTGTTTTTT. This codes for CASSFLAGANAGELFF.

The sample holds a few counts of this clone. The V gene is TRBV4-3, the J gene TRBJ1-5, with TRBD1 matching over 11 bases. The CDR3 totals 17 residues. Trimming cost V 1 base and J 7 bases; bases outside gene matches: 9. CDR1 and CDR2 from the germline V gene are LGHNA and YSLEER. The CDR3 loop is CASSQGAWTGGRQPQHF. CDR3 sequence (DNA): TGCGCCAGCAGCCAAGGAGCGTGGACAGGGGGCAGGCAGCCCCAGCATTTT.

The chain joins TRBV19 to TRBJ1-2; perhaps TRBD1 as D (6 bases). Germline CDR1 is LNHDA and CDR2 is SQIVND (reference sequence). Deletions cut 8 bases from V and 4 bases from J, with 23 bases between. The CDR3 has 16 amino acids. DNA for the CDR3: TGTGCCAGTCGACCGGACAGTCCCACACTTCGCTATGGCTACACCTTC. The encoded protein is CASRPDSPTLRYGYTF.

CDR3 sequence reads: CASSQGAGNYEQYF. The DNA of the CDR3 is TGTGCCAGCAGCCAAGGGGCGGGAAACTACGAGCAGTACTTC. The chain couples TRBV3-1 (or the pseudogene TRBV3-2) to TRBJ2-7; weak D call: TRBD2 (6 bases). The CDR3 is made up of 14 amino acids. Germline V CDR1 and CDR2: LGHDT, YNNKEL (reference sequence). V was shortened by 1 base and J by 3 bases, with 10 bases between the two germline ends.

The chain links TRBV24-1 to TRBJ2-3, with 7 bases lining up with TRBD2. This CDR3 is built from 16 residues. V lost 4 bases to trimming and J lost 2 bases; unmatched junction nucleotides: 8. Germline V gives CDR1 KGHDR, CDR2 SFDVKD. CDR3 sequence: CATSEASGLITDTQYF. The CDR3 DNA reads TGTGCCACCAGTGAGGCTAGCGGCCTAATCACAGATACGCAGTATTTT.

This clone was seen only once. The chain combines TRBV7-9 with TRBJ2-2, with 8 positions matching TRBD1. This CDR3 is 18 amino acids long. V gave up 0 bases and J gave up 4 bases; unmatched junction bases: 10. Germline V CDR1 and CDR2: SEHNR, FQNEAQ (reference sequence). CDR3 sequence (DNA): TGTGCCAGCAGCTTAGCGGGGACAGGCCATCGGTTCACCGGGGAGCTGTTTTTT. Amino acids: CASSLAGTGHRFTGELFF. Using reference TRBV7-9 and TRBJ2-2 for the parts outside the CDR3, the full variable domain is DTGVSQNPRHKITKRGQNVTFRCDPISEHNRLYWYRQTLGQGPEFLTYFQNEAQLEKSRLLSDRFSAERPKGSFSTLEIQRTEQGDSAMYLCASSLAGTGHRFTGELFFGEGSRLTVL.

This chain joins TRBV30 and TRBJ1-1; tentatively, D is TRBD1 (5 bases). CDR3 length: 14 amino acids. Trimming left V 1 base short and J 4 bases short, with 13 bases between. Per germline, CDR1 GTSNPN and CDR2 SVGIG (reference sequence). CDR3 protein: CAWSGNRRGTEAFF. CDR3 nucleotide sequence: TGTGCCTGGAGTGGAAACAGGAGGGGCACTGAAGCTTTCTTT.

This clone was seen a few times. The V gene is TRBV11-2, the J gene TRBJ2-1; D is perhaps TRBD2 (6 bases). In germline, CDR1 is SGHAT, CDR2 FQNNGV. The CDR3 runs to 12 residues. V gave up 10 bases and J gave up 8 bases, with 15 bases separating them. This CDR3 reads CATAAWGDEQFF. The DNA for the CDR3 is TGTGCCACCGCCGCGTGGGGGGATGAGCAGTTCTTC. The full variable domain, in which reference TRBV11-2 and TRBJ2-1 provide the parts outside the CDR3, is EAGVAQSPRYKIIEKRQSVAFWCNPISGHATLYWYQQILGQGPKLLIQFQNNGVVDDSQLPKDRFSAERLKGVDSTLKIQPAKLEDSAVYLCATAAWGDEQFFGPGTRLTVL.

This chain connects TRBV7-2 to TRBJ2-7; D remains unclear. The V end was cut by 0 bases, the J end by 7 bases, with 16 bases between. Germline CDR1 SGHTA, CDR2 FQGNSA. This CDR3 region has 15 residues. In DNA form, the CDR3 reads TGTGCCAGCAGCTTAGCACAGCTGGGCCCTCGAGAGCAGTACTTC. Its translation is CASSLAQLGPREQYF.

This chain connects TRBV29-1 to TRBJ2-1, with 7 bases matching TRBD2. The CDR3 sequence is 18 residues long. After removal of 3 bases from V and 5 bases from J, the junction contained 19 bases not matched to a gene. CDR1 is SQVTM, CDR2 ANQGSEA, per germline. The CDR3 region has the DNA TGCAGCGTTGAGAGGCAGGGTGGCGCGGGAGCGTTCAACAATGAGCAGTTCTTC. Translated, it gives CSVERQGGAGAFNNEQFF.

The chain carries TRBV27 and TRBJ1-2; 10 bases are shared with TRBD1. The V gene's germline CDR1 is MNHEY and CDR2 SMNVEV (reference sequence). The V segment lost 2 bases and the J segment 5 bases; nucleotides outside the gene matches: 5. This CDR3 has 15 residues. CDR3 amino acids: CASSLLGTGEYGYTF. CDR3 coding DNA: TGTGCCAGCAGTTTACTAGGGACAGGGGAGTATGGCTACACCTTC.

This chain links TRBV19 with TRBJ1-5; D may be TRBD1 (6 bases). The CDR3 sequence is 16 residues long. With 4 bases removed from V and 2 bases from J, the gap between germline ends came to 15 bases. The V gene's germline CDR1 is LNHDA and CDR2 SQIVND (reference sequence). This CDR3 is CASSRYQGSGNQPQHF. CDR3 DNA: TGTGCCAGTAGTAGATACCAGGGGTCAGGCAATCAGCCCCAGCATTTT.